One sample yielded the 2 T cell receptor beta chains listed below, sequenced in a study of T cells after posttransplantation cyclophosphamide. Produced via immunoSEQ multiplex PCR; TCRdb's table is partial and in-frame only. Of tens of thousands of clones listed, around 80% are singletons. Treatment was busulfan-fludarabine conditioning, a marrow graft, and cyclophosphamide on days +3 and +4. This sample comprised CD4+ T cells sorted from blood, obtained 1903 days after a stem cell transplant with posttransplant cyclophosphamide. The origin of the receptors is a female patient aged 35 to 55 who received an allogeneic stem cell transplant from a related donor, was CMV-positive, and had no GVHD. Certain T cells may be donor cells from the graft.

This rearrangement joins TRBV29-1 to TRBJ2-3; 9 nucleotides match TRBD2. Germline loops: CDR1 SQVTM, CDR2 ANQGSEA. CDR3 length: 14 amino acids. V shed 5 bases, J shed 2 bases, and the junction held 5 bases outside the gene matches. In DNA, the CDR3 is TGCAGCGTTCGGCTAGCGGGGTCCACAGATACGCAGTATTTT. Residues: CSVRLAGSTDTQYF.

V usage is TRBV25-1 and J usage is TRBJ2-3; D not resolved. Germline CDR1 MGHDK, CDR2 SYGVNS. Trimming cost V 4 bases and J 0 bases, with 11 bases left between them. This CDR3 region has 15 residues. Written as DNA, the CDR3 is TGTGCCAGCAGTGTTTTGGGCGCGAGCACAGATACGCAGTATTTT. Protein sequence: CASSVLGASTDTQYF.